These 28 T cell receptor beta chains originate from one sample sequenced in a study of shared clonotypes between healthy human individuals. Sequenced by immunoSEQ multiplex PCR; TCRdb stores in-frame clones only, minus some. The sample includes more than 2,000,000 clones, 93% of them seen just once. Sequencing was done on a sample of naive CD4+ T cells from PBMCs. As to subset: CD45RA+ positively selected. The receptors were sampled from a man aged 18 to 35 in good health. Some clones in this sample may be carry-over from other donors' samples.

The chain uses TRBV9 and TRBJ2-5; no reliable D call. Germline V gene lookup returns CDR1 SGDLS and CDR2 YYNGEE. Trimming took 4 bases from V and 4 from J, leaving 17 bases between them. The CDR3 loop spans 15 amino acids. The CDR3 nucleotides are TGTGCCAGCAGCTTCTCCCCGGCGGAGATAGAGACCCAGTACTTC. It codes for CASSFSPAEIETQYF.

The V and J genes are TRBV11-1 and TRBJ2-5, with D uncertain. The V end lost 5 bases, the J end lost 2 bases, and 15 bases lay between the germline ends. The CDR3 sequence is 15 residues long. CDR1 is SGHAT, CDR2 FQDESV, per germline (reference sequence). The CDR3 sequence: CASSPRRTAQETQYF. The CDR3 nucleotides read TGTGCCAGCAGCCCGAGGCGGACGGCACAAGAGACCCAGTACTTC. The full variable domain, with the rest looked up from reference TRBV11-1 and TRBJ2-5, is EAEVAQSPRYKITEKSQAVAFWCDPISGHATLYWYRQILGQGPELLVQFQDESVVDDSQLPKDRFSAERLKGVDSTLKIQPAELGDSAMYLCASSPRRTAQETQYFGPGTRLLVL.

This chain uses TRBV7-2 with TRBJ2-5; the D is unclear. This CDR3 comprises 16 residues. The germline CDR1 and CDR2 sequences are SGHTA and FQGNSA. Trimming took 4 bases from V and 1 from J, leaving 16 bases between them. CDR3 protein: CASSWQQPDLQETQYF. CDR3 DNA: TGTGCCAGCAGCTGGCAACAACCGGACCTCCAAGAGACCCAGTACTTC.

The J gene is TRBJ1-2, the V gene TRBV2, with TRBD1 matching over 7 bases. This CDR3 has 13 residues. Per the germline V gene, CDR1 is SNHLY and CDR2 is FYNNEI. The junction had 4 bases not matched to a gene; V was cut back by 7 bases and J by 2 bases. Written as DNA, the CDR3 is TGTGCCAGCAACGGGGACAGAAACTATGGCTACACCTTC. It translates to CASNGDRNYGYTF. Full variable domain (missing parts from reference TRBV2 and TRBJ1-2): EPEVTQTPSHQVTQMGQEVILRCVPISNHLYFYWYRQILGQKVEFLVSFYNNEISEKSEIFDDQFSVERPDGSNFTLKIRSTKLEDSAMYFCASNGDRNYGYTFGSGTRLTVV.

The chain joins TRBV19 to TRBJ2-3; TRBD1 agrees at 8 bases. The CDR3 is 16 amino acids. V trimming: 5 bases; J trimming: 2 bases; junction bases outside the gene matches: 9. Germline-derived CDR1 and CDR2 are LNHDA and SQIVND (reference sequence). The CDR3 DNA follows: TGTGCCAGTAGTTCGATTAGGGACAGGACCACAGATACGCAGTATTTT. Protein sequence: CASSSIRDRTTDTQYF.

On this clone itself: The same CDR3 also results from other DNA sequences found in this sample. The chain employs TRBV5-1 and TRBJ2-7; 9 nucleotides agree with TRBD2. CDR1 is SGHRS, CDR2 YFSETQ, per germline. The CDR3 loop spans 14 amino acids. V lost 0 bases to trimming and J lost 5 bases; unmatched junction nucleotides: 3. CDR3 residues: CASSLELAGNEQYF. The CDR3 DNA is TGCGCCAGCAGCTTGGAGCTAGCGGGAAACGAGCAGTACTTC.

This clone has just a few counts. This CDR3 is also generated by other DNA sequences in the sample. The chain's CDR3 is CAWSVSSNQPQHF. The CDR3 DNA follows: TGTGCCTGGAGTGTCTCAAGCAATCAGCCCCAGCATTTT. The chain combines TRBV30 with TRBJ1-5; D is unresolved. Deletions cut 0 bases from V and 1 base from J, with 4 bases between. From germline, CDR1 is GTSNPN and CDR2 SVGIG (reference sequence). This CDR3 is 13 amino acids long.

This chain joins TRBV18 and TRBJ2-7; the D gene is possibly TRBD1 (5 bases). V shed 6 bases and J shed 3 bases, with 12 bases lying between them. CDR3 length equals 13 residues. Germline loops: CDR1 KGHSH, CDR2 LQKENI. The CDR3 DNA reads TGTGCCAGCTCCACCACAGGTGACTACGAGCAGTACTTC. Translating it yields CASSTTGDYEQYF.

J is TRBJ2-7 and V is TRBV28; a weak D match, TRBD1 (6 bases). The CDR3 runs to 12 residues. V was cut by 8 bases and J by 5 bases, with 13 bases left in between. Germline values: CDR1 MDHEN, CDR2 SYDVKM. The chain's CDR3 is CASRTQGNEQYF. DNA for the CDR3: TGTGCCAGCCGAACACAGGGAAACGAGCAGTACTTC.

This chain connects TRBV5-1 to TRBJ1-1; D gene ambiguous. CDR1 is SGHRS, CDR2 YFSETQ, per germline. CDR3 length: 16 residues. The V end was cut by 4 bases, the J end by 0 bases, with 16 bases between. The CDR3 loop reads CASSPGLDMMNTEAFF. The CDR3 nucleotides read TGCGCCAGCAGCCCTGGCCTTGATATGATGAACACTGAAGCTTTCTTT.

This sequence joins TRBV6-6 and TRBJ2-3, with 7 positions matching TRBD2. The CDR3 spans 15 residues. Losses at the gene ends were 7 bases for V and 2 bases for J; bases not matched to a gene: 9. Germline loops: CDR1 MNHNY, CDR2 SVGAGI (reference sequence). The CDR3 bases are TGTGCCAGCAAATCGGCGGGAGCCCTCACAGATACGCAGTATTTT. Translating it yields CASKSAGALTDTQYF.

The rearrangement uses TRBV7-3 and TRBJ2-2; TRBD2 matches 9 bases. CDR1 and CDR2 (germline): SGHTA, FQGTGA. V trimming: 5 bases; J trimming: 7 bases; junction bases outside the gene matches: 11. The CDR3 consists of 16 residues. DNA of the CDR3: TGTGCCAGCAGCCCCCAGCGGGGGGTGGGTGGCGGGGAGCTGTTTTTT. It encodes CASSPQRGVGGGELFF.

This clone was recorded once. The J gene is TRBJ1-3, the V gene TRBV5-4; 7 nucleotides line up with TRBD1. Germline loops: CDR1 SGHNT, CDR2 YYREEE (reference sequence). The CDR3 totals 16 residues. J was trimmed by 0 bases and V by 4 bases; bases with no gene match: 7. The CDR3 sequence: CASSQGGRTSGNTIYF. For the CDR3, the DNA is TGTGCCAGCAGCCAGGGGGGGAGAACCTCTGGAAACACCATATATTTT. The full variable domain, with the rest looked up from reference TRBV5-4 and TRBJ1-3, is ETGVTQSPTHLIKTRGQQVTLRCSSQSGHNTVSWYQQALGQGPQFIFQYYREEENGRGNFPPRFSGLQFPNYSSELNVNALELDDSALYLCASSQGGRTSGNTIYFGEGSWLTVV.

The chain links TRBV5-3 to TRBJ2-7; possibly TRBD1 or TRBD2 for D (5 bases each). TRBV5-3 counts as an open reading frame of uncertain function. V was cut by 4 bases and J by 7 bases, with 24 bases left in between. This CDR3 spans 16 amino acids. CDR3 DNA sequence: TGTGCCAGAAGCACCTCAGACGGGGCTACGAAGGAGGAGCAGTACTTC. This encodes CARSTSDGATKEEQYF.

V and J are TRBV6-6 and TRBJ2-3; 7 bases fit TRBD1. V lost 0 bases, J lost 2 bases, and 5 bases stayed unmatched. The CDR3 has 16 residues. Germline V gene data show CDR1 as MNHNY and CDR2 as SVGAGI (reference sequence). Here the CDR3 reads CASSYSDRLITDTQYF. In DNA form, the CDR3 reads TGTGCCAGCAGTTACTCGGACAGGCTTATCACAGATACGCAGTATTTT.

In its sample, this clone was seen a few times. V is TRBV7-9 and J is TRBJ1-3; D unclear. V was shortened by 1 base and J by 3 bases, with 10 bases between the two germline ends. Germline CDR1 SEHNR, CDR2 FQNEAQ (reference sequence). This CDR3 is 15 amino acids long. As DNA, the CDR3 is TGTGCCAGCAGCTTAGACATCAGTTTTGGAAACACCATATATTTT. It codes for CASSLDISFGNTIYF.

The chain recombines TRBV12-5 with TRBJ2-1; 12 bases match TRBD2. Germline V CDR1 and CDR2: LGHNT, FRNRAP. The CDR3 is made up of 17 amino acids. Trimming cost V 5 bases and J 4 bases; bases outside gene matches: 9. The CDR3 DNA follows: TGTGCTAGTGGTCCGGGTACCGGGACTAGCGGGTACAATGAGCAGTTCTTC. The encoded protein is CASGPGTGTSGYNEQFF.

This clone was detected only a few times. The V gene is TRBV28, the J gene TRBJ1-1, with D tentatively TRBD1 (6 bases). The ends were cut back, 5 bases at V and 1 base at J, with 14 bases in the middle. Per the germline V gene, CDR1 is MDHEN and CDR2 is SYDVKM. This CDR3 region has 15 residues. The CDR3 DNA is TGTGCCAGCAGTCCGGGGGGGCTAGAGAACACTGAAGCTTTCTTT. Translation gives CASSPGGLENTEAFF.

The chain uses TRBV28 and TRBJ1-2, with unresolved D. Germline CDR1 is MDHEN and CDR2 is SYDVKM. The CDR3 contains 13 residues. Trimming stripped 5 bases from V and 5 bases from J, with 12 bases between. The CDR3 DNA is TGTGCCAGCAGTCTTCCGGACCGGTATGGCTACACCTTC. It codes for CASSLPDRYGYTF.

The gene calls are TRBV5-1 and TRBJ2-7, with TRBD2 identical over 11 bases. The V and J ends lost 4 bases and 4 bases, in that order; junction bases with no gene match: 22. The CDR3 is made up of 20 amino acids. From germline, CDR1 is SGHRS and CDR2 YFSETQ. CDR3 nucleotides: TGCGCCAGCAGCACCGAGTTAGCGGGAGGGTCGGGTAGGGTTGTTTACGAGCAGTACTTC. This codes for CASSTELAGGSGRVVYEQYF.

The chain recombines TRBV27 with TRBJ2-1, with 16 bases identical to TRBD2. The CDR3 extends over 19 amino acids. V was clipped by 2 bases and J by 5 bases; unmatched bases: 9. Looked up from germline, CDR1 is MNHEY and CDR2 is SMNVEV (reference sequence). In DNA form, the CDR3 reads TGTGCCAGCAGTTTAAGGCCGGGACTAGCGGGAGGGAGAGACAATGAGCAGTTCTTC. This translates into CASSLRPGLAGGRDNEQFF.

The CDR3 protein is CASWGAGGFLGTEAFF. The CDR3 region has the DNA TGTGCCAGCTGGGGGGCAGGGGGTTTTCTTGGCACTGAAGCTTTCTTT. V usage is TRBV2 and J usage is TRBJ1-1, with TRBD1 matching 7 bases. CDR1 and CDR2 (germline): SNHLY, FYNNEI. The length of the CDR3 is 16 residues. Trimming cost V 8 bases and J 4 bases; bases outside gene matches: 16.

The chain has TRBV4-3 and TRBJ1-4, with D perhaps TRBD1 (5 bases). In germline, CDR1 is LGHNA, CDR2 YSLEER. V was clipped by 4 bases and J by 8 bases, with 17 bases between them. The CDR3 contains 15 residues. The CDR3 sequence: CASSLRQPNREKLFF. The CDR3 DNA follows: TGCGCCAGCAGCCTCAGACAGCCTAATCGGGAAAAACTGTTTTTT.

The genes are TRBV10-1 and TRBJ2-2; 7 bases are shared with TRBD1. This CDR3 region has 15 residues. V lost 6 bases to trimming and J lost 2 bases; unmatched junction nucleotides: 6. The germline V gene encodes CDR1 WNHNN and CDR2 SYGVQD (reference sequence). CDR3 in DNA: TGCGCCAGCAGGAAAGACAGGGCCAACACCGGGGAGCTGTTTTTT. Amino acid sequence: CASRKDRANTGELFF.

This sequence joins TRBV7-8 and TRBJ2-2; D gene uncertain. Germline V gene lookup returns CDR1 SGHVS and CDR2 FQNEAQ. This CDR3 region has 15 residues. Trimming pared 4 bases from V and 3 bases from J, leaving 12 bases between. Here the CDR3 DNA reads TGTGCCAGCAGCTCTAGGGTAGGGCACACCGGGGAGCTGTTTTTT. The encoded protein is CASSSRVGHTGELFF.

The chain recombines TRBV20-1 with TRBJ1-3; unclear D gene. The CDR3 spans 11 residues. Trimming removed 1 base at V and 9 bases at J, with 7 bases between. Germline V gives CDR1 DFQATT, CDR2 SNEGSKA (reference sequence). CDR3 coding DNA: TGCAGTGCTAGAGTTCTGGGCACCATATATTTT. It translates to CSARVLGTIYF.

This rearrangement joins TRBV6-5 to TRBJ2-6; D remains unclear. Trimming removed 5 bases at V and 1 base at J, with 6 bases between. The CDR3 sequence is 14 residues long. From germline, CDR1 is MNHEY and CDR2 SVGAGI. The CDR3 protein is CASSLESGANVLTF. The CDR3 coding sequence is TGTGCCAGCAGTCTTGAATCTGGGGCCAACGTCCTGACTTTC.

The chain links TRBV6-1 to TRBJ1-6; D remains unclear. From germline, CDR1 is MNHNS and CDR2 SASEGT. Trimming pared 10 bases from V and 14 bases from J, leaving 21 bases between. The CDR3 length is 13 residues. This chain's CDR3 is CATGGRAFGSLHF. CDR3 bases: TGTGCCACCGGCGGGAGGGCTTTCGGGTCCCTCCACTTT.